These 22 T cell receptor beta chains came from one sample sequenced in a study of human versus mouse CDR3 diversity and MHC coevolution. TCRdb keeps only in-frame clones here, not all; method: immunoSEQ multiplex PCR. The sample contains about 77,000 clones, just under 95% of which appear only once. The material sequenced was naive CD4+ T cells from blood. Subset: CD45RO-negative CD62L-positive naive CD4 T cells. Source of these receptors: a person between 25 and 75 years old in good health.

The chain employs TRBV5-4 and TRBJ2-2, with D hard to call. V gave up 0 bases and J gave up 7 bases, with 10 bases separating them. In germline, CDR1 is SGHNT, CDR2 YYREEE (reference sequence). CDR3 length: 14 amino acids. The CDR3 is CASSLAVSDGELFF. CDR3 bases: TGTGCCAGCAGCTTGGCAGTATCTGACGGGGAGCTGTTTTTT.

V is TRBV5-1 and J is TRBJ2-3; D is perhaps TRBD2 (6 bases). The germline gives CDR1 SGHRS, CDR2 YFSETQ. The CDR3 sequence is 15 residues long. Trimming cost V 1 base and J 1 base, with 10 bases left between them. The CDR3 nucleotides read TGCGCCAGCAGCTTGAAGGGACTCGGCACAGATACGCAGTATTTT. Protein: CASSLKGLGTDTQYF.

The gene calls are TRBV7-6 and TRBJ2-3, with D uncertain. V shed 0 bases and J shed 1 base, with 11 bases lying between them. CDR3 length: 16 residues. Per germline, CDR1 SGHVS and CDR2 FNYEAQ. CDR3 nucleotides: TGTGCCAGCAGCTTAGCTGTTGCGATCGGCACAGATACGCAGTATTTT. Its protein is CASSLAVAIGTDTQYF.

The V gene is TRBV5-6, the J gene TRBJ2-2; 9 bases are shared with TRBD2. Germline V gives CDR1 SGHDT, CDR2 YYEEEE. The CDR3 is 15 residues long. Unmatched junction bases numbered 3, after V lost 1 base and J lost 5 bases. The CDR3 region has the DNA TGTGCCAGCAGCTTGCCAGCGGGGGGAACCGGGGAGCTGTTTTTT. It yields the protein CASSLPAGGTGELFF.

About this clone: The same CDR3 arises from other DNA sequences in this sample as well. The CDR3 DNA sequence: TGTGCCAGCAGTCTCGGCAGGGACTATGGCTACACCTTC. This gives the protein CASSLGRDYGYTF. The chain carries TRBV5-5 and TRBJ1-2; weak D call: TRBD1 (5 bases). The germline V gene has CDR1 SGHKS and CDR2 YYEKEE (reference sequence). Deletions cut 5 bases from V and 3 bases from J, with 11 bases between. The CDR3 consists of 13 residues.

Worth noting for this clone: Distinct nucleotide sequences in the sample also encode this CDR3. The chain is built from TRBV5-8 and TRBJ1-2; 10 positions agree with TRBD1. Trimming removed 4 bases from V and 2 bases from J; junction bases left unmatched: 2. Germline-derived CDR1 and CDR2 are SGHTS and YDEGEE. This CDR3 comprises 14 residues. The CDR3 DNA reads TGTGCCAGCAGCCCGGACAGGGGGAACTATGGCTACACCTTC. This codes for CASSPDRGNYGYTF.

This clone has more than one count but fewer than ten. The J gene is TRBJ1-6, the V gene TRBV19, with 7 bases that match TRBD1. V dropped 5 bases and J dropped 6; count of bases not matched to a gene: 1. The CDR3 has 13 residues. Germline V gene lookup returns CDR1 LNHDA and CDR2 SQIVND (reference sequence). The CDR3 reads CASSPGGNSPLHF. The CDR3 DNA follows: TGTGCCAGTAGTCCAGGGGGTAATTCACCCCTCCACTTT.

The CDR3 bases are TGCAGTGCCCGGGGACAGTACGAGCAGTACTTC. Translated: CSARGQYEQYF. This chain connects TRBV20-1 to TRBJ2-7; 7 bases line up with TRBD1. After removal of 6 bases from V and 4 bases from J, the junction contained 3 bases not matched to a gene. CDR1 is DFQATT, CDR2 SNEGSKA, per germline (reference sequence). The CDR3 length is 11 residues.

The chain combines TRBV6-6 with TRBJ2-6, with unresolved D. Trimming stripped 6 bases from V and 0 bases from J, with 6 bases between. The length of the CDR3 is 14 residues. Germline assignment: CDR1 MNHNY and CDR2 SVGAGI (reference sequence). CDR3 protein: CASSLRSGANVLTF. In nucleotides, the CDR3 is TGTGCCAGCAGCCTACGCTCTGGGGCCAACGTCCTGACTTTC.

This clone was observed once. The gene calls are TRBV28 and TRBJ2-5; 7 bases map to TRBD2. V lost 6 bases and J lost 8; bases outside the gene matches: 18. CDR3 size: 16 residues. CDR1 and CDR2 (germline): MDHEN, SYDVKM. The CDR3 protein is CASSPRDYRGVGTQYF. Written as DNA, the CDR3 is TGTGCCAGCAGCCCTAGGGACTACCGGGGGGTTGGAACCCAGTACTTC.

The DNA for the CDR3 is TGTGCCAGCAGTGGACAGGGGGCGTGGCCCCAGCATTTT. This sequence encodes CASSGQGAWPQHF. The rearrangement links TRBV6-1 to TRBJ1-5; 10 nucleotides align to TRBD1. This CDR3 contains 13 residues. Germline CDR1 MNHNS, CDR2 SASEGT. V was pared by 4 bases and J by 9 bases, with 3 bases of the junction left unmatched.

The genes are TRBV4-2 and TRBJ1-2; D uncertain. The CDR3 loop spans 16 amino acids. Trimming cost V 0 bases and J 5 bases, with 16 bases left between them. Germline CDR1 and CDR2: LGHNA and YNFKEQ. This CDR3 is CASSQDPDSRRYGYTF. As DNA, the CDR3 is TGTGCCAGCAGCCAAGACCCGGACTCCCGGCGGTATGGCTACACCTTC.

This clone was recorded only once. The rearrangement uses TRBV5-1 and TRBJ1-2, with 10 bases fitting TRBD1. The germline V gene encodes CDR1 SGHRS and CDR2 YFSETQ. The CDR3 totals 17 residues. Unmatched junction bases numbered 9, after V lost 4 bases and J lost 0 bases. CDR3 DNA: TGCGCCAGCAGCGCCGGACCGGGACAGGGGCCTAACTATGGCTACACCTTC. Translated: CASSAGPGQGPNYGYTF.

The chain joins TRBV11-2 to TRBJ1-2; no clear D. The germline V gene encodes CDR1 SGHAT and CDR2 FQNNGV. CDR3 length: 14 residues. Trimming left V 3 bases short and J 3 bases short, with 11 bases between. The CDR3 region is CASSFFERDYGYTF. The CDR3 region has the DNA TGTGCCAGCAGCTTTTTTGAGAGGGACTATGGCTACACCTTC.

The V call is TRBV5-4, the J call TRBJ1-2; D may be TRBD1 (5 bases). The CDR3 length is 13 residues. Germline loops: CDR1 SGHNT, CDR2 YYREEE (reference sequence). Trimming cost V 0 bases and J 4 bases, with 7 bases left between them. Here the CDR3 reads CASSLAQGYGYTF. CDR3 nucleotide sequence: TGTGCCAGCAGCTTGGCGCAGGGCTATGGCTACACCTTC.

The chain employs TRBV5-4 and TRBJ2-7, with TRBD2 matching over 13 bases. The CDR3 has 17 amino acids. The trim removed 5 bases at V and 1 base at J, leaving 9 bases unmatched. CDR1 SGHNT and CDR2 YYREEE come from the germline V gene (reference sequence). CDR3 residues: CASSKPGTSGKSYEQYF. The DNA of the CDR3 is TGTGCCAGCAGTAAGCCCGGGACTAGCGGGAAATCCTACGAGCAGTACTTC. The full variable domain, completed using reference TRBV5-4 and TRBJ2-7, is ETGVTQSPTHLIKTRGQQVTLRCSSQSGHNTVSWYQQALGQGPQFIFQYYREEENGRGNFPPRFSGLQFPNYSSELNVNALELDDSALYLCASSKPGTSGKSYEQYFGPGTRLTVT.

The chain couples TRBV7-3 to TRBJ1-1; the D gene is possibly TRBD1 (5 bases). The CDR3 totals 13 residues. V was trimmed by 5 bases and J by 0 bases, leaving 7 bases between them. Germline CDR1 SGHTA, CDR2 FQGTGA. This chain's CDR3 is CASSKTVNTEAFF. The CDR3 DNA sequence: TGTGCCAGCAGCAAGACAGTGAACACTGAAGCTTTCTTT.

The chain combines TRBV11-2 with TRBJ2-7; no reliable D call. This CDR3 region has 18 residues. Per the germline V gene, CDR1 is SGHAT and CDR2 is FQNNGV. The V end lost 1 base, the J end lost 0 bases, and 19 bases lay between the germline ends. CDR3 in DNA: TGTGCCAGCAGCTTAGGCGCCCAGCTTGGGCCCTCCTCCTACGAGCAGTACTTC. Translation: CASSLGAQLGPSSYEQYF.

The chain combines TRBV4-1 with TRBJ2-5; D remains unclear. The CDR3 spans 13 residues. V was trimmed by 1 base and J by 5 bases, leaving 8 bases between them. The germline gives CDR1 MGHRA, CDR2 YSYEKL. This CDR3 is CASSQGLVETQYF. CDR3 DNA: TGCGCCAGCAGCCAAGGTCTAGTGGAGACCCAGTACTTC.

The sample holds a few counts of this clone. This chain uses TRBV19 with TRBJ1-1, with 7 nucleotides matching TRBD1. After removal of 7 bases from V and 1 base from J, the junction contained 3 bases not matched to a gene. The CDR3 is 13 residues long. Germline V CDR1 and CDR2: LNHDA, SQIVND (reference sequence). CDR3 DNA sequence: TGTGCCAGTATGACAGGGAGGAACACTGAAGCTTTCTTT. Translated: CASMTGRNTEAFF.

The chain has TRBV19 and TRBJ1-1; D is uncertain. Germline assignment: CDR1 LNHDA and CDR2 SQIVND (reference sequence). This CDR3 comprises 14 residues. V was clipped by 4 bases and J by 2 bases, with 11 bases between them. CDR3 in amino acids: CASSSPPGNTEAFF. CDR3 coding DNA: TGTGCCAGTAGTAGCCCTCCGGGTAACACTGAAGCTTTCTTT.

The chain is built from TRBV4-1 and TRBJ2-3; 9 bases map to TRBD2. The CDR3 sequence is 20 residues long. Germline values: CDR1 MGHRA, CDR2 YSYEKL. Trimming took 4 bases from V and 1 from J; bases not matched to a gene: 18. DNA for the CDR3: TGCGCCAGCAGCCGAATCCGGGCCCAGCGGGGGGAAGCCCGCACAGATACGCAGTATTTT. It yields the protein CASSRIRAQRGEARTDTQYF.